Presented here are 12 T cell receptor beta chains from one specimen sequenced in a study of glioma-infiltrating T cells. Using RNA template, CDR3s of TCR alpha and beta were amplified with iRepertoire arm-PCR. MiXCR, applied by TCRdb to the multiplex PCR reads, yields one record per CDR3 protein. Of 300,000 to 450,000 distinct CDR3 sequences in the sample, about two fifths were seen once. Source material: glioma tissue, nonneoplastic brain tissue, or PBMCs (not recorded which). The receptors here all came from a human donor with low-grade glioma or glioblastoma, undergoing nonglioma brain surgery, or in good health (not recorded which).

This clonotype was seen at least ten times. This chain links TRBV20-1 with TRBJ1-1; D may be TRBD1 (5 bases). The CDR3 consists of 14 residues. The germline CDR1 and CDR2 sequences are DFQATT and SNEGSKA (reference sequence). V shed 0 bases and J shed 5 bases, with 13 bases lying between them. The CDR3 here is CSARDPGGETEAFF. CDR3 in DNA: TGCAGTGCTAGAGATCCGGGAGGGGAGACTGAAGCTTTCTTT.

The chain uses TRBV18 and TRBJ1-5; 7 bases align to TRBD1. With V trimmed by 5 bases and J by 7 bases, 11 bases remained unmatched. The CDR3 extends over 15 amino acids. Germline V lookup: CDR1 KGHSH, CDR2 LQKENI. CDR3 protein: CASSTRQGLHQPQHF. The CDR3 DNA follows: TGTGCCAGCTCAACTCGACAGGGTCTCCACCAGCCCCAGCATTTT.

This clonotype was detected a few times. This chain links TRBV28 with TRBJ1-3; D ambiguous. CDR1 is MDHEN and CDR2 is SYDVKM in the germline V gene. The germline V and J ends were trimmed by 5 bases and 2 bases, with 13 bases remaining between them. The CDR3 covers 15 residues. The CDR3 region is CASSPRTFTGNTIYF. The CDR3 DNA reads TGTGCCAGCAGTCCAAGGACCTTCACTGGAAACACCATATATTTT.

Regarding this clonotype: The conserved phenylalanine or tryptophan normally closing the CDR3 is absent here, so this likely arose from a read error. This chain connects TRBV27 to TRBJ2-7; TRBD2 matches at 8 bases. This CDR3 is built from 15 residues. Germline trimming cut 5 bases from V and 7 bases from J; bases unmatched to any gene: 13. Germline V gene lookup returns CDR1 MNHEY and CDR2 SMNVEV (reference sequence). As DNA, the CDR3 is TGTGCCAGCAGTCGCGGCACTAGCGGCGCGGTGGAGCAGTACTCC. Protein sequence: CASSRGTSGAVEQYS.

Note on this clonotype: One base away lies a much larger clone, so this may be a sequencing read error. This chain connects TRBV6-6 to TRBJ2-1; D remains unclear. The CDR3 is made up of 11 amino acids. Germline V gene sequence: CDR1 MNHNY, CDR2 SVGAGI (reference sequence). The DNA for the CDR3 is TGTGCCAGCACCTTATGGGATGAGAAGTTCTTC. It codes for CASTLWDEKFF.

The table lists this clonotype with a few counts. The rearrangement links TRBV7-2 to TRBJ2-5; 8 bases line up with TRBD2. Germline trimming cut 5 bases from V and 4 bases from J; bases unmatched to any gene: 6. Germline CDR1 is SGHTA and CDR2 is FQGNSA. The CDR3 length is 14 residues. The CDR3 nucleotides are TGTGCCAGCAGCGTGAGCGGGAGCAGAGAGACCCAGTACTTC. Translation: CASSVSGSRETQYF.

Notes on this clonotype: Its ends do not fully match the called genes, so a read error is possible. The genes are TRBV28 and TRBJ1-1; D call uncertain. From germline, CDR1 is MDHEN and CDR2 SYDVKM. There are 14 residues in the CDR3. In DNA, the CDR3 is TGTGCCAGCAGATCTGCCGGATTACAGACTGAAGCTTCCTTT. As protein: CASRSAGLQTEASF.

The chain recombines TRBV2 with TRBJ2-6; perhaps TRBD1 as D (5 bases). The CDR3 is 15 amino acids. Germline values: CDR1 SNHLY, CDR2 FYNNEI. The ends were cut back, 4 bases at V and 1 base at J, with 8 bases in the middle. CDR3 nucleotide sequence: TGTGCCAGCAGTGCTGACAGTTCTGGGGCCAACGTCCTGACTTTC. Encoded protein: CASSADSSGANVLTF.

A note on this clonotype: Being one base from a much bigger clone, this may be a read error. The genes are TRBV6-1 and TRBJ1-2; TRBD1 might be the D (5 bases). The CDR3 extends over 14 amino acids. CDR1 is MNHNS and CDR2 is SASEGT in the germline V gene. CDR3 in amino acids: CASSRDGDLYGHTF. The CDR3 nucleotides are TGTGCCAGCAGCCGGGACGGAGACTTGTATGGCCACACCTTC.

A remark on this clonotype: A much larger clone sits a single nucleotide away, making a read error possible. The chain uses TRBV27 and TRBJ2-7; no clear D. CDR3 size: 14 residues. Germline V gene sequence: CDR1 MNHEY, CDR2 SMNVEV (reference sequence). The CDR3 bases are TGTGCCAGCAGTTTAACCCCAGATACCTACAAGCAGTACTTC. Residues: CASSLTPDTYKQYF.

This clonotype was detected a few times. The chain joins TRBV4-2 to TRBJ1-2; a weak D match, TRBD1 (5 bases). In germline, CDR1 is LGHNA, CDR2 YNFKEQ. V was shortened by 1 base and J by 4 bases, with 7 bases between the two germline ends. The CDR3 has 13 amino acids. CDR3 in amino acids: CASSQGGSYGYTF. The CDR3 DNA sequence: TGTGCCAGCAGCCAAGGGGGGAGCTATGGCTACACCTTC.

To note about this clonotype: An end of the junction differs from the germline gene, which may be a read error. This chain connects TRBV4-1 to TRBJ2-1; 11 bases map to TRBD2. CDR1 and CDR2 from the germline V gene are MGHRA and YSYEKL. CDR3 length equals 16 residues. CDR3 sequence (DNA): TGCGCCAGCAGCCAGCCACTAGCGGGAGAGGGTAATGGGCAGTTCTTC. Its translation: CASSQPLAGEGNGQFF.